This T cell receptor beta chain originates from a study of T cells after yellow fever vaccination. Overall study results and limits: Abundant clonotypes (contaminants from the bulk population) could be present in FACS-sorted repertoires. The secondary response was weaker, and its peak arrived faster, on day 5 versus 15. Post-booster reappearance was seen for most primary-vaccination clones (just over 95% CD4, about 90% CD8).

A 5'RACE template-switching step, the method used to make TCR cDNA, added a universal primer site and UMIs. MiXCR, applied by TCRdb to the 5' RACE reads, yields one record per CDR3 protein. The sample has over 100,000 distinct CDR3 sequences, 6.5% to 9% seen once. This CDR3 has 15 residues. Trimming took 9 bases from V and 1 from J, leaving 15 bases between them. Germline CDR1 and CDR2: MNHNS and SASEGT. This clonotype was counted ten times or more. Its antigen is undetermined. This clonotype originated in a man younger than 45 who received the YFV17D yellow fever vaccine. The chain links TRBV6-1 to TRBJ2-2; D is possibly TRBD2 (6 bases). The sequences come from CD8+ T cells sorted from PBMCs, collected 45 days after the yellow fever booster vaccination. The CDR3 loop is CASSRGIGNTGELFF. CDR3 bases: TGTGCCAGTTCGCGCGGGATCGGGAACACCGGGGAGCTGTTTTTT.